The 32 T cell receptor beta chains reported below all come from one sample, sequenced in a study of beta chain features in type 1 diabetes. Of the isolated RNA, all was reverse transcribed, and so the sequenced material was expressed TCRB transcripts. Generated by immunoSEQ multiplex PCR, the TCRdb table keeps only in-frame clones and is missing some. Here the sample spans around 500,000 clones, 11% being singletons. Sample: naive CD4+ T cells from blood. Receptors were obtained from a woman aged 18-30 years in good health.

This clone occurred a few times. This chain links TRBV7-8 with TRBJ1-1, with D unclear. CDR1 and CDR2 (germline): SGHVS, FQNEAQ. The length of the CDR3 is 13 residues. Trimming removed 7 bases at V and 5 bases at J, with 14 bases between. CDR3 sequence: CASTARILTEAFF. The CDR3 DNA reads as TGTGCCAGCACCGCACGGATTTTAACTGAAGCTTTCTTT.

This clone was counted a few times. The chain employs TRBV18 and TRBJ1-6; possibly TRBD1 for D (5 bases). The CDR3 sequence is 13 residues long. With 5 bases removed from V and 8 bases from J, the gap between germline ends came to 10 bases. Germline V gives CDR1 KGHSH, CDR2 LQKENI. This CDR3 reads CASSSRVDSPLHF. In DNA form, the CDR3 reads TGTGCCAGCTCATCCAGGGTCGATTCACCCCTCCACTTT.

This chain joins TRBV7-2 and TRBJ2-7; 7 bases line up with TRBD1. Germline V gene data show CDR1 as SGHTA and CDR2 as FQGNSA. V lost 5 bases to trimming and J lost 3 bases; unmatched junction nucleotides: 7. The CDR3 is made up of 14 amino acids. The CDR3 sequence: CASSLPTGNYEQYF. The CDR3, as DNA: TGTGCCAGCAGCCTACCGACAGGGAACTACGAGCAGTACTTC. Variable domain in full (rest from reference TRBV7-2 and TRBJ2-7): GAGVSQSPSNKVTEKGKDVELRCDPISGHTALYWYRQSLGQGLEFLIYFQGNSAPDKSGLPSDRFSAERTGGSVSTLTIQRTQQEDSAVYLCASSLPTGNYEQYFGPGTRLTVT.

This sequence joins TRBV4-3 and TRBJ1-2; TRBD1 matches 7 bases. V lost 0 bases and J lost 7; bases outside the gene matches: 14. The CDR3 contains 17 residues. Germline V gives CDR1 LGHNA, CDR2 YSLEER. CDR3 in DNA: TGCGCCAGCAGCCAAGATCGGTATGCGACAGGGTATGGTGGCTACACCTTC. Protein sequence: CASSQDRYATGYGGYTF.

J is TRBJ2-7 and V is TRBV12-5; D gene uncertain. Deletions cut 5 bases from V and 3 bases from J, with 11 bases between. The CDR3 is 13 amino acids. Germline assignment: CDR1 LGHNT and CDR2 FRNRAP. DNA of the CDR3: TGTGCTAGTGGTGGACGGACCTTCTACGAGCAGTACTTC. Its translation is CASGGRTFYEQYF.

The chain uses TRBV13 and TRBJ1-2; D is uncertain. The V gene's germline CDR1 is PRHDT and CDR2 FYEKMQ (reference sequence). The CDR3 consists of 15 residues. Trimming shortened V by 1 base and J by 1 base, and 10 bases separated the two germline ends. The DNA for the CDR3 is TGTGCCAGCAGCTTAGACAGCCCGGTTAACTATGGCTACACCTTC. As protein: CASSLDSPVNYGYTF.

This rearrangement joins TRBV7-2 to TRBJ2-5; unclear D gene. The germline V gene encodes CDR1 SGHTA and CDR2 FQGNSA. Trimming took 1 base from V and 0 from J, leaving 12 bases between them. This CDR3 spans 16 amino acids. CDR3 residues: CASSLGAASHQETQYF. The CDR3 nucleotides are TGTGCCAGCAGCTTAGGGGCGGCAAGCCACCAAGAGACCCAGTACTTC.

The chain carries TRBV10-3 and TRBJ2-7; perhaps TRBD1 as D (6 bases). V was cut by 3 bases and J by 0 bases, with 12 bases left in between. From germline, CDR1 is ENHRY and CDR2 SYGVKD. This CDR3 has 15 amino acids. The CDR3 DNA is TGTGCCATCAGTGACCCGGGACACTTCTCCTACGAGCAGTACTTC. It yields the protein CAISDPGHFSYEQYF.

This clone appeared a few times. The chain couples TRBV20-1 to TRBJ1-1, with no clear D. CDR3 length: 11 amino acids. Germline-derived CDR1 and CDR2 are DFQATT and SNEGSKA (reference sequence). The V gene lost 0 bases and the J gene lost 11 bases, with 10 bases spanning the gap. The DNA for the CDR3 is TGCAGTGCTAGAGATTTGGGGAAGGCTTTCTTT. This codes for CSARDLGKAFF.

The CDR3 DNA reads as TGTGCCACTGGCGCTGGGACGGGCGCACCCCTCCACTTT. This sequence encodes CATGAGTGAPLHF. V is TRBV10-3 and J is TRBJ1-6; D possibly corresponds to TRBD1 (5 bases). The CDR3 runs 13 residues. In germline, CDR1 is ENHRY, CDR2 SYGVKD. With 10 bases removed from V and 11 bases from J, the gap between germline ends came to 18 bases.

The J gene is TRBJ1-2, the V gene TRBV4-1; 7 bases agree with TRBD1. Germline V gene sequence: CDR1 MGHRA, CDR2 YSYEKL. The CDR3 spans 15 residues. Trimming took 4 bases from V and 3 from J; bases not matched to a gene: 8. CDR3 DNA sequence: TGCGCCAGCAGCCCCGGATTAGGGGGCTACTATGGCTACACCTTC. Its translation: CASSPGLGGYYGYTF.

The V call is TRBV25-1, the J call TRBJ2-6; D unclear. CDR1 is MGHDK and CDR2 is SYGVNS in the germline V gene. This CDR3 spans 14 amino acids. Trimming shortened V by 8 bases and J by 0 bases, and 8 bases separated the two germline ends. CDR3 nucleotide sequence: TGTGCCAGCGGCCCAGGCTCTGGGGCCAACGTCCTGACTTTC. Translating gives CASGPGSGANVLTF.

The chain is built from TRBV7-6 and TRBJ2-2; D assignment may be TRBD1 or TRBD2 (5 bases each). The CDR3 consists of 16 residues. Trimming took 7 bases from V and 1 from J, leaving 16 bases between them. Germline V gene lookup returns CDR1 SGHVS and CDR2 FNYEAQ. CDR3 amino acids: CASTRTGTENTGELFF. Here the CDR3 DNA reads TGTGCCAGCACCCGAACCGGGACGGAGAACACCGGGGAGCTGTTTTTT.

The genes are TRBV7-2 and TRBJ2-7; D unclear. V was clipped by 5 bases and J by 2 bases, with 16 bases between them. CDR3 length equals 15 residues. Looked up from germline, CDR1 is SGHTA and CDR2 is FQGNSA. The CDR3 protein is CASSRRDPRPYEQYF. CDR3 coding DNA: TGTGCCAGCAGCCGTCGAGACCCGCGTCCCTACGAGCAGTACTTC.

This clone was recorded a few times. The chain carries TRBV4-2 and TRBJ2-3; tentative D call: TRBD2 (5 bases). This CDR3 contains 17 residues. From germline, CDR1 is LGHNA and CDR2 YNFKEQ. With 5 bases removed from V and 1 base from J, the gap between germline ends came to 19 bases. The CDR3 sequence: CASSSKRVGIGTDTQYF. The CDR3 DNA reads TGTGCCAGCAGCTCCAAGAGGGTAGGGATCGGCACAGATACGCAGTATTTT.

The chain employs TRBV7-9 and TRBJ1-1; 7 nucleotides align to TRBD1. Germline CDR1 SEHNR, CDR2 FQNEAQ (reference sequence). The ends lost 5 bases at V and 10 bases at J; junction bases unmatched: 10. This CDR3 is built from 13 residues. CDR3 sequence: CASSRIGGVGAFF. The CDR3 DNA sequence: TGTGCCAGCAGCCGGATAGGGGGCGTAGGAGCTTTCTTT.

The chain combines TRBV7-8 with TRBJ2-5; D perhaps matches TRBD1 (6 bases). The germline V gene has CDR1 SGHVS and CDR2 FQNEAQ. This CDR3 is built from 15 residues. V gave up 5 bases and J gave up 5 bases, with 18 bases separating them. CDR3 in DNA: TGTGCCAGCAGCGCAGACAGGAAGGTGGGGGAGACCCAGTACTTC. Translation: CASSADRKVGETQYF.

The chain combines TRBV2 with TRBJ1-1, with D possibly being TRBD1 (6 bases). This CDR3 is 14 amino acids long. The germline gives CDR1 SNHLY, CDR2 FYNNEI. V was clipped by 4 bases and J by 0 bases, with 9 bases between them. The CDR3 spells CASSVRTVNTEAFF. CDR3 in DNA: TGTGCCAGCAGTGTTCGGACAGTGAACACTGAAGCTTTCTTT.

This clone showed up just a few times. The chain couples TRBV7-9 to TRBJ2-3, with 9 bases that match TRBD1. Germline CDR1 reads SEHNR; CDR2 reads FQNEAQ (reference sequence). CDR3 length: 16 residues. The trim removed 5 bases at V and 2 bases at J, leaving 8 bases unmatched. This CDR3 reads CASSADRGRHTDTQYF. In nucleotides, the CDR3 is TGTGCCAGCAGCGCGGACAGGGGCCGCCACACAGATACGCAGTATTTT.

This clone was counted between two and nine times. The J gene is TRBJ2-5, the V gene TRBV30; D is undetermined. Judging by the DNA end, TRBJ2-7 fits better; the J call may be wrong. The CDR3 spans 11 residues. The germline V gene has CDR1 GTSNPN and CDR2 SVGIG (reference sequence). Written as DNA, the CDR3 is TGTGCCTGGAGTGTCCTAAGCGAGCAGTACTTC. Translated: CAWSVLSEQYF.

The J gene is TRBJ1-1, the V gene TRBV30; D not resolved. The CDR3 is made up of 11 amino acids. V was shortened by 3 bases and J by 7 bases, with 9 bases between the two germline ends. Germline CDR1 and CDR2: GTSNPN and SVGIG (reference sequence). The CDR3 region has the DNA TGTGCCTGGAGGCTGGATTTTGAAGCTTTCTTT. Amino acids: CAWRLDFEAFF.

The V and J genes are TRBV4-1 and TRBJ1-2; D remains ambiguous. The CDR3 contains 15 residues. The V gene's germline CDR1 is MGHRA and CDR2 YSYEKL. Trimming stripped 2 bases from V and 4 bases from J, with 14 bases between. The CDR3 sequence is CASSQPQEGSYGYTF. In DNA form, the CDR3 reads TGCGCCAGCAGCCAACCCCAAGAGGGTTCCTATGGCTACACCTTC.

A few counts support this clone. The V and J genes are TRBV7-2 and TRBJ2-4; tentatively, D is TRBD1 or TRBD2 (5 bases each). V shed 5 bases and J shed 8 bases, with 16 bases lying between them. The CDR3 totals 14 residues. Per the germline V gene, CDR1 is SGHTA and CDR2 is FQGNSA. The CDR3 loop is CASSGRGRWDIQYF. The CDR3 coding sequence is TGTGCCAGCAGCGGACGGGGCCGATGGGACATTCAGTACTTC. The variable domain in full, with the rest retrieved from reference TRBV7-2 and TRBJ2-4, is GAGVSQSPSNKVTEKGKDVELRCDPISGHTALYWYRQSLGQGLEFLIYFQGNSAPDKSGLPSDRFSAERTGGSVSTLTIQRTQQEDSAVYLCASSGRGRWDIQYFGAGTRLSVL.

In this sample, this clone turned up a few times. The V call is TRBV18, the J call TRBJ2-1, with 10 bases fitting TRBD1. CDR3 size: 17 residues. V lost 3 bases and J lost 2; bases outside the gene matches: 7. Germline V CDR1 and CDR2: KGHSH, LQKENI. The CDR3 coding sequence is TGTGCCAGCTCACCGGGCCGGGACAGGGGAACCTACAATGAGCAGTTCTTC. As protein: CASSPGRDRGTYNEQFF.

This clone was picked up a small number of times. The chain carries TRBV5-1 and TRBJ2-5, with D hard to call. This CDR3 spans 15 amino acids. The germline V and J ends were trimmed by 0 bases and 5 bases, with 14 bases remaining between them. The V gene's germline CDR1 is SGHRS and CDR2 YFSETQ. The CDR3 reads CASSLVGQALETQYF. CDR3 nucleotides: TGCGCCAGCAGCTTGGTGGGCCAGGCTCTGGAGACCCAGTACTTC.

This chain connects TRBV4-2 to TRBJ2-3; D gene ambiguous. Germline CDR1 reads LGHNA; CDR2 reads YNFKEQ. The CDR3 consists of 13 residues. With 5 bases removed from V and 4 bases from J, the gap between germline ends came to 10 bases. The CDR3 protein is CASSLLAADTQYF. CDR3 sequence (DNA): TGTGCCAGCAGCTTACTTGCGGCAGATACGCAGTATTTT.

The chain recombines TRBV4-1 with TRBJ2-3; 11 nucleotides agree with TRBD2. Germline-derived CDR1 and CDR2 are MGHRA and YSYEKL. This CDR3 is built from 16 residues. Trimming cost V 2 bases and J 8 bases; bases outside gene matches: 9. DNA of the CDR3: TGCGCCAGCAGCCAACCGACTAGCGGGAAGACCTTTACGCAGTATTTT. It yields the protein CASSQPTSGKTFTQYF.

The V and J genes are TRBV7-9 and TRBJ2-3, with D uncertain. Deletions cut 5 bases from V and 4 bases from J, with 13 bases between. Germline assignment: CDR1 SEHNR and CDR2 FQNEAQ (reference sequence). The CDR3 extends over 14 amino acids. CDR3 DNA sequence: TGTGCCAGCAGCCCCACCGCCAGGCCAGATACGCAGTATTTT. Its translation: CASSPTARPDTQYF.

This clone was seen only a few times. The chain has TRBV7-2 and TRBJ2-2, with 7 nucleotides matching TRBD1. The V gene's germline CDR1 is SGHTA and CDR2 FQGNSA. The CDR3 runs 15 residues. The V gene end was trimmed by 5 bases and the J gene end by 3 bases; junction bases not matched to a gene: 6. The CDR3 reads CASSPRQGDTGELFF. The CDR3 nucleotides are TGTGCCAGCAGCCCCCGACAGGGCGACACCGGGGAGCTGTTTTTT.

The V gene is TRBV5-1, the J gene TRBJ2-5; possible D gene TRBD2, 6 bases. Germline CDR1 and CDR2: SGHRS and YFSETQ. The CDR3 sequence is 16 residues long. V lost 2 bases, J lost 4 bases, and 18 bases lay in between. CDR3 loop: CASSLVVAGRRETQYF. CDR3 nucleotide sequence: TGCGCCAGCAGCTTAGTCGTCGCGGGGAGGCGAGAGACCCAGTACTTC.

The gene calls are TRBV29-1 and TRBJ1-4; possible D gene TRBD1, 5 bases. V lost 7 bases and J 4 bases, leaving 13 bases between the germline ends. The CDR3 is made up of 13 amino acids. CDR1 is SQVTM, CDR2 ANQGSEA, per germline. The CDR3 reads CSGRGSGNEKLFF. The CDR3, as DNA: TGCAGCGGGAGGGGCAGCGGTAATGAAAAACTGTTTTTT. The variable domain in full, with the rest retrieved from reference TRBV29-1 and TRBJ1-4, is SAVISQKPSRDICQRGTSLTIQCQVDSQVTMMFWYRQQPGQSLTLIATANQGSEATYESGFVIDKFPISRPNLTFSTLTVSNMSPEDSSIYLCSGRGSGNEKLFFGSGTQLSVL.

This chain joins TRBV7-2 and TRBJ2-3; the D is unclear. CDR3 length equals 12 residues. The germline V gene encodes CDR1 SGHTA and CDR2 FQGNSA. V lost 5 bases and J lost 10, with 13 bases in between. CDR3 DNA sequence: TGTGCCAGCAGCCCCCGAGAGTCTGCGCAGTATTTT. Translating gives CASSPRESAQYF.